This passage covers 28 T cell receptor beta chains from one sample sequenced in a study of long-term antiretroviral therapy in people with HIV. immunoSEQ v3.0 was run at survey level. Profiled with immunoSEQ multiplex PCR; TCRdb holds only in-frame clones, not every one. The sample holds 34,000 or so clones, 80% to 90% seen once. This specimen was unsorted PBMCs, taken roughly 2.9 years before starting antiretroviral therapy. These receptors all stem from a woman in her 30s with HIV.

The chain links TRBV10-2 to TRBJ1-3; possible D gene TRBD1, 6 bases. Trimming stripped 5 bases from V and 2 bases from J, with 19 bases between. This CDR3 has 17 amino acids. Germline CDR1 and CDR2: WSHSY and SAAADI. The CDR3 region is CASSPSNREKPGNTIYF. The CDR3 DNA reads TGCGCCAGCAGTCCTTCGAACAGGGAGAAACCTGGAAACACCATATATTTT.

This clone came up once. The chain employs TRBV19 and TRBJ2-5; 7 bases are a match to TRBD1. Germline loops: CDR1 LNHDA, CDR2 SQIVND (reference sequence). V was clipped by 6 bases and J by 5 bases; unmatched bases: 6. This CDR3 comprises 13 residues. DNA for the CDR3: TGTGCCAGTAGGTTGACAGGGCGGGAGACCCAGTACTTC. Its protein is CASRLTGRETQYF.

This chain connects TRBV11-2 to TRBJ1-2; TRBD1 matches 7 bases. V trimming: 5 bases; J trimming: 7 bases; junction bases outside the gene matches: 4. This CDR3 has 12 amino acids. Germline values: CDR1 SGHAT, CDR2 FQNNGV. CDR3 sequence: CASSDRVGGYTF. In nucleotides, the CDR3 is TGTGCCAGCAGCGACAGGGTTGGTGGCTACACCTTC.

This chain connects TRBV6-5 to TRBJ1-4; 8 positions agree with TRBD1. This CDR3 has 15 residues. CDR1 and CDR2 (germline): MNHEY, SVGAGI. The ends lost 6 bases at V and 10 bases at J; junction bases unmatched: 13. CDR3 DNA sequence: TGTGCCAGCAGGACGATGACAGGGGAGGGTGGAAAACTGTTTTTT. Its translation: CASRTMTGEGGKLFF.

This clone was detected once. The gene calls are TRBV18 and TRBJ1-6, with D unresolved. The germline V gene has CDR1 KGHSH and CDR2 LQKENI. The CDR3 is made up of 13 amino acids. The V end was cut by 1 base, the J end by 8 bases, with 6 bases between. CDR3 sequence reads: CASSPQEDSPLHF. The CDR3 DNA sequence: TGTGCCAGCTCACCACAGGAGGATTCACCCCTCCACTTT.

V gene TRBV11-2 combines with J gene TRBJ2-1; no reliable D call. This CDR3 contains 15 residues. Trimming took 5 bases from V and 8 from J, leaving 19 bases between them. Germline V gives CDR1 SGHAT, CDR2 FQNNGV. This CDR3 reads CASSPRTAYFDEQFF. The CDR3 bases are TGTGCCAGCAGCCCGCGGACCGCATATTTCGATGAGCAGTTCTTC.

The V gene is TRBV7-9, the J gene TRBJ1-1; TRBD1 is a possible D gene (6 bases). Germline CDR1 and CDR2: SEHNR and FQNEAQ (reference sequence). Trimming removed 1 base from V and 3 bases from J, with 12 bases in between. The CDR3 totals 15 residues. The CDR3 bases are TGTGCCAGCAGCTTAGGGGGGGCCAGGTACACTGAAGCTTTCTTT. It yields the protein CASSLGGARYTEAFF.

This clone was counted a few times. This rearrangement joins TRBV9 to TRBJ1-3, with 7 bases aligning to TRBD1. The CDR3 sequence is 15 residues long. The ends lost 4 bases at V and 3 bases at J; junction bases unmatched: 7. Germline V gene sequence: CDR1 SGDLS, CDR2 YYNGEE. The CDR3 region is CASSTQGTVGNTIYF. The CDR3 bases are TGTGCCAGCAGCACCCAAGGGACAGTTGGAAACACCATATATTTT.

V usage is TRBV6-5 and J usage is TRBJ2-1; 9 positions agree with TRBD1. The CDR3 consists of 14 residues. V was pared by 10 bases and J by 7 bases, with 11 bases of the junction left unmatched. Germline assignment: CDR1 MNHEY and CDR2 SVGAGI. The CDR3 region is CATLNRGLGNEQFF. DNA for the CDR3: TGTGCCACCCTTAACAGGGGGCTAGGAAATGAGCAGTTCTTC.

As DNA, the CDR3 is TGCAGTGCTAGGGTGGGAGAAAAACTGTTTTTT. Translated, it gives CSARVGEKLFF. V gene TRBV20-1 combines with J gene TRBJ1-4, with D uncertain. Per the germline V gene, CDR1 is DFQATT and CDR2 is SNEGSKA (reference sequence). The V and J ends lost 3 bases and 8 bases respectively, with 7 bases between them. The CDR3 runs to 11 residues.

The chain links TRBV5-1 to TRBJ1-1; perhaps TRBD1 as D (5 bases). There are 16 residues in the CDR3. Germline V gene data show CDR1 as SGHRS and CDR2 as YFSETQ. Trimming shortened V by 1 base and J by 1 base, and 14 bases separated the two germline ends. The CDR3 spells CASSLRDPGENTEAFF. CDR3 DNA: TGCGCCAGCAGCTTGAGGGACCCGGGAGAGAACACTGAAGCTTTCTTT.

The chain combines TRBV7-2 with TRBJ1-5; D is possibly TRBD1 (5 bases). Germline assignment: CDR1 SGHTA and CDR2 FQGNSA. CDR3 length equals 16 residues. V was shortened by 4 bases and J by 4 bases, with 17 bases between the two germline ends. CDR3 residues: CASSSGGDWWNQPQHF. DNA of the CDR3: TGTGCCAGCAGCTCCGGGGGGGATTGGTGGAATCAGCCCCAGCATTTT.

The gene calls are TRBV10-3 and TRBJ1-1; no clear D gene. There are 14 residues in the CDR3. V lost 0 bases and J lost 2, with 7 bases in between. Germline CDR1 reads ENHRY; CDR2 reads SYGVKD. The CDR3 loop reads CAISESGSNTEAFF. The DNA of the CDR3 is TGTGCCATCAGTGAGTCAGGCTCTAACACTGAAGCTTTCTTT.

J is TRBJ2-7 and V is TRBV5-1; the D call may be TRBD1 or TRBD2 (6 bases each). This CDR3 contains 14 residues. Germline CDR1 SGHRS, CDR2 YFSETQ. Trimming stripped 4 bases from V and 5 bases from J, with 16 bases between. The DNA for the CDR3 is TGCGCCAGCAGCCCCACCTGGGGGGCTCACGAGCAGTACGTC. This codes for CASSPTWGAHEQYV.

The V call is TRBV29-1, the J call TRBJ1-2, with 8 bases lining up with TRBD1. Per the germline V gene, CDR1 is SQVTM and CDR2 is ANQGSEA. The J segment lost 6 bases and the V segment lost 4 bases, leaving 13 bases of the junction unmatched. The CDR3 consists of 15 residues. The CDR3 protein is CSVGQGPALPHGYTF. The CDR3 coding sequence is TGCAGCGTTGGACAGGGGCCAGCTTTGCCCCATGGCTACACCTTC.

The V and J genes are TRBV6-5 and TRBJ1-5, with D uncertain. Germline-derived CDR1 and CDR2 are MNHEY and SVGAGI. Between the trimmed V and J ends, which lost 6 bases and 3 bases, there was a span of 12 bases. The CDR3 runs to 14 residues. For the CDR3, the DNA is TGTGCCAGCAGGGCCGGGCGGAACAATCAGCCCCAGCATTTT. Its protein is CASRAGRNNQPQHF.

The CDR3 protein is CASSPLKTDLTGELFF. CDR3 sequence (DNA): TGTGCCAGCTCACCCCTTAAGACAGACCTCACCGGGGAGCTGTTTTTT. This chain uses TRBV18 with TRBJ2-2, with D possibly TRBD1 on 5 matching bases. In germline, CDR1 is KGHSH, CDR2 LQKENI. CDR3 length equals 16 residues. The germline V and J ends were trimmed by 3 bases and 4 bases, with 15 bases remaining between them.

The chain links TRBV11-2 to TRBJ2-2, with 9 bases lining up with TRBD1. The V and J ends lost 0 bases and 4 bases, in that order; junction bases with no gene match: 0. This CDR3 contains 15 residues. The germline CDR1 and CDR2 sequences are SGHAT and FQNNGV. CDR3 sequence reads: CASSLETGGTGELFF. In DNA, the CDR3 is TGTGCCAGCAGCTTAGAGACAGGGGGCACCGGGGAGCTGTTTTTT. The full variable domain, its missing parts supplied by reference TRBV11-2 and TRBJ2-2, is EAGVAQSPRYKIIEKRQSVAFWCNPISGHATLYWYQQILGQGPKLLIQFQNNGVVDDSQLPKDRFSAERLKGVDSTLKIQPAKLEDSAVYLCASSLETGGTGELFFGEGSRLTVL.

This clone was counted a few times. This chain connects TRBV19 to TRBJ1-5; the D gene is possibly TRBD1 (6 bases). CDR3 size: 13 residues. Deletions cut 6 bases from V and 3 bases from J, with 9 bases between. Germline V gene sequence: CDR1 LNHDA, CDR2 SQIVND (reference sequence). The CDR3 reads CASSGQINQPQHF. The CDR3, as DNA: TGTGCCAGTAGCGGACAGATCAATCAGCCCCAGCATTTT.

This chain uses TRBV7-9 with TRBJ1-1, with no clear D. In germline, CDR1 is SEHNR, CDR2 FQNEAQ (reference sequence). Trimming took off 5 bases at V and 3 bases at J, with 10 bases between the two ends. The CDR3 consists of 13 residues. The CDR3 DNA follows: TGTGCCAGCAGCACAAGGGCGGACACTGAAGCTTTCTTT. It is translated as CASSTRADTEAFF.

The genes are TRBV6-1 and TRBJ2-5, with D unclear. There are 13 residues in the CDR3. Trimming left V 1 base short and J 5 bases short, with 8 bases between. Germline assignment: CDR1 MNHNS and CDR2 SASEGT. CDR3 region: CASSEVLWETQYF. The CDR3 nucleotides are TGTGCCAGCAGTGAAGTCCTCTGGGAGACCCAGTACTTC.

This sequence joins TRBV13 and TRBJ1-5; no clear D. In germline, CDR1 is PRHDT, CDR2 FYEKMQ (reference sequence). With 0 bases removed from V and 0 bases from J, the gap between germline ends came to 12 bases. This CDR3 contains 17 residues. CDR3 DNA sequence: TGTGCCAGCAGCTTAGGTCCAGGCCGGGGTAGCAATCAGCCCCAGCATTTT. It translates to CASSLGPGRGSNQPQHF.

This clone was found a few times. The chain employs TRBV19 and TRBJ2-1, with 9 bases matching TRBD1. The germline CDR1 and CDR2 sequences are LNHDA and SQIVND (reference sequence). This CDR3 is 16 amino acids long. With 6 bases clipped from V and 0 bases from J, the junction kept 6 bases outside the gene matches. The DNA of the CDR3 is TGTGCCAGTAGGGTACAGGGGGCGGGCTCCTACAATGAGCAGTTCTTC. The encoded protein is CASRVQGAGSYNEQFF.

This chain uses TRBV4-1 with TRBJ2-1; tentatively, D is TRBD2 (5 bases). V gave up 4 bases and J gave up 8 bases, with 12 bases separating them. The CDR3 runs to 13 residues. The germline V gene encodes CDR1 MGHRA and CDR2 YSYEKL. The CDR3: CASSLNEGYEQFF. The DNA for the CDR3 is TGCGCCAGCAGCCTTAATGAGGGCTATGAGCAGTTCTTC.

The gene calls are TRBV15 and TRBJ1-2; the D is unclear. V lost 5 bases and J 12 bases, leaving 19 bases between the germline ends. The CDR3 covers 13 residues. Germline V lookup: CDR1 LNHNV, CDR2 YYDKDF (reference sequence). The CDR3 spells CATSGRIVGGHTF. The CDR3 nucleotides are TGTGCCACCAGCGGTAGGATCGTCGGAGGCCACACCTTC.

The chain joins TRBV2 to TRBJ1-2; D gene uncertain. The CDR3 runs to 15 residues. CDR1 is SNHLY and CDR2 is FYNNEI in the germline V gene. The V and J ends lost 5 bases and 4 bases respectively, with 17 bases between them. The CDR3 DNA sequence: TGTGCCAGCAGTAGCACAACAATCTCTTCCTATGGCTACACCTTC. It specifies CASSSTTISSYGYTF.

The chain combines TRBV7-7 with TRBJ1-2; unclear D gene. Germline V gene data show CDR1 as SSHAT and CDR2 as FNYEAQ (reference sequence). Trimming cost V 6 bases and J 2 bases, with 13 bases left between them. CDR3 size: 14 residues. The CDR3 bases are TGTGCCAGCAGGCCACTCGAATGGAACTATGGCTACACCTTC. Its translation: CASRPLEWNYGYTF. The full variable domain, its missing parts supplied by reference TRBV7-7 and TRBJ1-2, is GAGVSQSPRYKVTKRGQDVTLRCDPISSHATLYWYQQALGQGPEFLTYFNYEAQPDKSGLPSDRFSAERPEGSISTLTIQRTEQRDSAMYRCASRPLEWNYGYTFGSGTRLTVV.

V is TRBV15 and J is TRBJ2-2; the match to TRBD2 covers 12 bases. With 0 bases clipped from V and 3 bases from J, the junction kept 2 bases outside the gene matches. The CDR3 extends over 17 amino acids. Germline values: CDR1 LNHNV, CDR2 YYDKDF (reference sequence). The CDR3 loop is CATSRDRTSGDTGELFF. The CDR3 nucleotides read TGTGCCACCAGCAGAGATAGGACTAGCGGGGACACCGGGGAGCTGTTTTTT.